The source of this T cell receptor (beta chain) is a study of regulatory T cells in long-lasting Graves disease. Libraries of TCR beta came from iRepertoire HTBI primers plus Arm-PCR of CDR3 regions. TCRdb reprocessed the multiplex PCR reads with MiXCR, giving one entry per CDR3 protein. The sample records some 560,000 distinct CDR3 sequences, about 16% being singletons. Time point here: newly diagnosed GD, antithyroid drugs for less than 3 months. PBMCs provided the RNA from which the TCR library was made. The sample holds many counts of this clonotype. The germline V gene encodes CDR1 MNHNS and CDR2 SASEGT. V lost 6 bases, J lost 4 bases, and 12 bases lay in between. There are 13 residues in the CDR3. These same records also appear under a second study, on T cells in Graves' hyperthyroidism and ophthalmopathy. From that second work: Ophthalmopathy was told apart from stable hyperthyroidism by a 13 V-J model.

The starting material was peripheral blood mononuclear cells (PBMCs), obtained at new diagnosis, from a patient treated with antithyroid drugs. The source of this sequence is a woman aged 35-60 years with Graves disease. V usage is TRBV6-1 and J usage is TRBJ1-1, with D hard to call. CDR3 amino acids: CASRSRDRTEAFF. Written as DNA, the CDR3 is TGTGCCAGCAGATCCCGGGATCGCACTGAAGCTTTCTTT.